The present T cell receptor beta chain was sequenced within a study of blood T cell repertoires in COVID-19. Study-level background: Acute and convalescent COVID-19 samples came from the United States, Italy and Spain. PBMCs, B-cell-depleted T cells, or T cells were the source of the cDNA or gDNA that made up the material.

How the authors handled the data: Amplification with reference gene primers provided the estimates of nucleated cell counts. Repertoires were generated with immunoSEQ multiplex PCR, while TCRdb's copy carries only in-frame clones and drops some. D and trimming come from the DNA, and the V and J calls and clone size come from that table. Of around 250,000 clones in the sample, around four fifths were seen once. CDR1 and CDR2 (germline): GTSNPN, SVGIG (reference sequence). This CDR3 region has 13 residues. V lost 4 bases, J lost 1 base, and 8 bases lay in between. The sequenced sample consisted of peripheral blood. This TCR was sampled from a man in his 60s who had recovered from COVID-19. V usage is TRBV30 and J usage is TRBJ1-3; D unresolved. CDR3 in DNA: TGTGCCTGGATGGTCGGGTCTGGAAACACCATATATTTT. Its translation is CAWMVGSGNTIYF. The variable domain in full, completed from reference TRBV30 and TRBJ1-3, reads SQTIHQWPATLVQPVGSPLSLECTVEGTSNPNLYWYRQAAGRGLQLLFYSVGIGQISSEVPQNLSASRPQDRQFILSSKKLLLSDSGFYLCAWMVGSGNTIYFGEGSWLTVV.